This is a list of T cell receptor beta chains from one sample in a study of T-cell reconstitution after alpha-beta-depleted transplantation in children. TCRdb reprocessed the PCR reads with MiXCR, giving one entry per CDR3 protein. This table has a few hundred thousand distinct CDR3 sequences, around 10% appearing once. The material was PBMCs, obtained before TCRalphabeta/CD19-depleted stem cell transplant. The receptors derive from a boy under two years old with acute myeloid leukemia, due to receive a stem cell transplant. The CDR3 runs from the conserved cysteine through the conserved F or W. The order of the fields is V gene, J gene, clone size, D gene, CDR3 protein, CDR3 DNA. A D gene is named only where the DNA matches it firmly. Clone size, where shown, is once, few, many, or a class for clones that have expanded.

v_gene: TRBV5-1
j_gene: TRBJ1-1
abundance: many
d_gene: -
CDR3aa: CASSRDPTEAFF
CDR3nt: TGCGCCAGCAGCCGGGACCCCACTGAAGCTTTCTTT

v_gene: TRBV15
j_gene: TRBJ1-5
abundance: many
d_gene: -
CDR3aa: CATSGGRSSQHF
CDR3nt: TGTGCCACCAGCGGAGGCCGATCGAGTCAGCATTTT

v_gene: TRBV7-2
j_gene: TRBJ1-2
abundance: few
d_gene: TRBD1
CDR3aa: CASSLQTTGRLHGYTF
CDR3nt: TGTGCCAGCAGCTTACAAACGACAGGGCGGCTTCATGGCTACACCTTC

v_gene: TRBV14
j_gene: TRBJ1-6
abundance: -
d_gene: -
CDR3aa: CASSQHRNNSPLHF
CDR3nt: TGTGCCAGCAGCCAACACAGGAATAATTCACCCCTCCACTTT

v_gene: TRBV7-3
j_gene: TRBJ2-7
abundance: few
d_gene: -
CDR3aa: CASSFHGGTVYEQYF
CDR3nt: TGTGCCAGCAGCTTTCATGGGGGGACAGTCTACGAGCAGTACTTC

v_gene: TRBV20-1
j_gene: TRBJ1-4
abundance: -
d_gene: TRBD1
CDR3aa: CSGILGQLNEKLFF
CDR3nt: TGCAGTGGAATACTGGGACAGCTGAATGAAAAACTGTTTTTT

v_gene: TRBV7-2
j_gene: TRBJ1-3
abundance: many
d_gene: -
CDR3aa: CASSSQQGNTIYF
CDR3nt: TGTGCCAGCAGCTCACAACAGGGAAACACCATATATTTT

v_gene: TRBV2
j_gene: TRBJ2-7
abundance: -
d_gene: -
CDR3aa: CASSEPMRYEQYF
CDR3nt: TGTGCCAGCAGTGAACCCATGCGCTACGAGCAGTACTTC

v_gene: TRBV12-3/TRBV12-4
j_gene: TRBJ1-6
abundance: few
d_gene: TRBD1
CDR3aa: CASSGTGPEGPLHF
CDR3nt: TGTGCCAGCAGCGGGACAGGCCCCGAGGGACCCCTCCACTTT

v_gene: TRBV3-1
j_gene: TRBJ2-1
abundance: many
d_gene: TRBD1
CDR3aa: CASSGQVSYNEQFF
CDR3nt: TGTGCCAGCAGCGGACAGGTTTCCTACAATGAGCAGTTCTTC

v_gene: TRBV7-6
j_gene: TRBJ2-3
abundance: many
d_gene: TRBD2
CDR3aa: CASSSYGTSVDTQYF
CDR3nt: TGTGCCAGCAGCTCATACGGGACTAGCGTAGATACGCAGTATTTT

v_gene: TRBV7-2
j_gene: TRBJ2-5
abundance: many
d_gene: -
CDR3aa: CASSLIGGVQETQYF
CDR3nt: TGTGCCAGCAGCTTAATAGGCGGGGTCCAAGAGACCCAGTACTTC

v_gene: TRBV7-9
j_gene: TRBJ2-3
abundance: many
d_gene: TRBD1
CDR3aa: CASPWPGQGTDTQYF
CDR3nt: TGTGCCAGCCCCTGGCCGGGACAGGGGACAGATACGCAGTATTTT

v_gene: TRBV12-3/TRBV12-4
j_gene: TRBJ2-7
abundance: many
d_gene: -
CDR3aa: CASSPYMGPFYEQYF
CDR3nt: TGTGCCAGCAGCCCTTATATGGGCCCATTCTACGAGCAGTACTTC

v_gene: TRBV5-1
j_gene: TRBJ2-7
abundance: few
d_gene: -
CDR3aa: CASSLAPVTSYEQYF
CDR3nt: TGCGCCAGCAGCTTGGCGCCAGTGACCTCCTACGAGCAGTACTTC

v_gene: TRBV5-1
j_gene: TRBJ1-6
abundance: many
d_gene: -
CDR3aa: CASSLVNSLKDSPLHF
CDR3nt: TGCGCCAGCAGCTTGGTCAACAGCCTTAAAGATTCACCCCTCCACTTT

v_gene: TRBV7-9
j_gene: TRBJ2-1
abundance: many
d_gene: TRBD2
CDR3aa: CASSLEAGGPYNEQFF
CDR3nt: TGTGCCAGCAGCTTAGAGGCGGGGGGACCTTACAATGAGCAGTTCTTC

v_gene: TRBV6-5
j_gene: TRBJ1-5
abundance: many
d_gene: TRBD1
CDR3aa: CASSFDRGENQPQHF
CDR3nt: TGTGCCAGCAGTTTTGACAGGGGAGAGAATCAGCCCCAGCATTTT

v_gene: TRBV19
j_gene: TRBJ2-7
abundance: few
d_gene: -
CDR3aa: CASSIGWGYEQYF
CDR3nt: TGTGCCAGTAGTATCGGCTGGGGCTACGAGCAGTACTTC

v_gene: TRBV5-5
j_gene: TRBJ1-2
abundance: -
d_gene: -
CDR3aa: CASRLFSAINYGYTF
CDR3nt: TGTGCCAGCAGGTTGTTTTCAGCGATTAACTATGGCTACACCTTC

v_gene: TRBV7-8
j_gene: TRBJ2-7
abundance: few
d_gene: -
CDR3aa: CASSLVQVGSYEQYF
CDR3nt: TGTGCCAGCAGCCTTGTACAGGTTGGGTCCTACGAGCAGTACTTC

v_gene: TRBV4-3
j_gene: TRBJ1-4
abundance: many
d_gene: -
CDR3aa: CASSGTRGGRIEKLFF
CDR3nt: TGCGCCAGCAGCGGAACCAGGGGCGGCCGGATTGAAAAACTGTTTTTT

v_gene: TRBV9
j_gene: TRBJ2-1
abundance: many
d_gene: -
CDR3aa: CASSQSGSPHGEQFF
CDR3nt: TGTGCCAGCAGCCAAAGCGGTTCCCCGCACGGTGAGCAGTTCTTC

v_gene: TRBV24-1
j_gene: TRBJ2-7
abundance: many
d_gene: -
CDR3aa: CATSDPRDATYEQYF
CDR3nt: TGTGCCACCAGTGATCCACGGGACGCCACCTACGAGCAGTACTTC

v_gene: TRBV6-5
j_gene: TRBJ2-7
abundance: few
d_gene: -
CDR3aa: CASSYSSPPGQIYEQYF
CDR3nt: TGTGCCAGCAGTTACAGCTCACCCCCGGGACAAATCTACGAGCAGTACTTC

v_gene: TRBV28
j_gene: TRBJ2-7
abundance: many
d_gene: -
CDR3aa: CASSPRGPTYEQYF
CDR3nt: TGTGCCAGCAGTCCCAGGGGTCCCACCTACGAGCAGTACTTC

v_gene: TRBV5-1
j_gene: TRBJ2-7
abundance: few
d_gene: TRBD2
CDR3aa: CASCFTSGSYEQYF
CDR3nt: TGCGCCAGCTGCTTCACTAGCGGATCCTACGAGCAGTACTTC

v_gene: TRBV6-1
j_gene: TRBJ2-1
abundance: -
d_gene: -
CDR3aa: CASSRTIGNEQFF
CDR3nt: TGTGCCAGCAGCCGGACCATCGGCAATGAGCAGTTCTTC

v_gene: TRBV11-3
j_gene: TRBJ2-1
abundance: many
d_gene: TRBD2
CDR3aa: CASSSGRRINEQFF
CDR3nt: TGTGCCAGCAGTAGCGGGAGGAGGATCAATGAGCAGTTCTTC

v_gene: TRBV5-1
j_gene: TRBJ2-5
abundance: many
d_gene: TRBD2
CDR3aa: CASSLDRTSRETQYF
CDR3nt: TGCGCCAGCAGCTTGGACCGGACTAGTAGAGAGACCCAGTACTTC

v_gene: TRBV20-1
j_gene: TRBJ2-1
abundance: few
d_gene: -
CDR3aa: CSASHRGGSYNEQFF
CDR3nt: TGCAGTGCTAGCCACAGGGGGGGATCCTACAATGAGCAGTTCTTC

v_gene: TRBV7-2
j_gene: TRBJ2-4
abundance: many
d_gene: -
CDR3aa: CASSPSLVLAKNIQYF
CDR3nt: TGTGCCAGCAGCCCCTCCTTGGTTCTAGCCAAAAACATTCAGTACTTC

v_gene: TRBV3-1
j_gene: TRBJ2-1
abundance: many
d_gene: -
CDR3aa: CASSRGLDQFF
CDR3nt: TGTGCCAGCAGCCGGGGGCTAGACCAGTTCTTC

v_gene: TRBV7-3
j_gene: TRBJ2-1
abundance: -
d_gene: -
CDR3aa: CASRWGGPRSYNEQFF
CDR3nt: TGTGCCAGCAGGTGGGGTGGGCCACGCTCCTACAATGAGCAGTTCTTC

v_gene: TRBV5-1
j_gene: TRBJ2-2
abundance: -
d_gene: TRBD1
CDR3aa: CASSFDRARTGELFF
CDR3nt: TGCGCCAGCAGCTTTGACAGGGCGAGAACCGGGGAGCTGTTTTTT

v_gene: TRBV3-1
j_gene: TRBJ2-7
abundance: -
d_gene: TRBD2
CDR3aa: CACSQGLAGGSYEQYF
CDR3nt: TGTGCCTGCAGCCAAGGACTAGCGGGAGGTTCCTACGAGCAGTACTTC

v_gene: TRBV7-2
j_gene: TRBJ1-1
abundance: many
d_gene: -
CDR3aa: CASSLFGTENTEAFF
CDR3nt: TGTGCCAGCAGCTTATTCGGGACGGAGAACACTGAAGCTTTCTTT

v_gene: TRBV7-2
j_gene: TRBJ1-2
abundance: many
d_gene: TRBD1
CDR3aa: CASSLAGAGGLVYGYTF
CDR3nt: TGTGCCAGCAGCTTAGCTGGGGCAGGGGGCTTGGTCTATGGCTACACCTTC

v_gene: TRBV6-1
j_gene: TRBJ2-3
abundance: many
d_gene: -
CDR3aa: CASSEAEGADTQYF
CDR3nt: TGTGCCAGCAGTGAAGCGGAGGGTGCAGATACGCAGTATTTT

v_gene: TRBV12-3/TRBV12-4
j_gene: TRBJ1-1
abundance: many
d_gene: -
CDR3aa: CASSFYPTEAFF
CDR3nt: TGTGCCAGCAGTTTTTATCCTACTGAAGCTTTCTTT

v_gene: TRBV12-3/TRBV12-4
j_gene: TRBJ2-5
abundance: many
d_gene: -
CDR3aa: CASTPGAEQETQYF
CDR3nt: TGTGCCAGCACCCCGGGGGCAGAGCAAGAGACCCAGTACTTC

v_gene: TRBV7-3
j_gene: TRBJ2-1
abundance: many
d_gene: TRBD2
CDR3aa: CASSFGTSGSNEQFF
CDR3nt: TGTGCCAGCAGCTTTGGGACTAGCGGGAGCAATGAGCAGTTCTTC

v_gene: TRBV18
j_gene: TRBJ2-4
abundance: -
d_gene: -
CDR3aa: CASSPSGTKNIQYF
CDR3nt: TGTGCCAGCTCACCGTCGGGAACCAAAAACATTCAGTACTTC

v_gene: TRBV10-3
j_gene: TRBJ2-5
abundance: many
d_gene: TRBD2
CDR3aa: CAISPTSGEETQYF
CDR3nt: TGTGCCATCAGTCCGACTAGCGGGGAAGAGACCCAGTACTTC

v_gene: TRBV11-2
j_gene: TRBJ2-7
abundance: -
d_gene: TRBD1
CDR3aa: CASSLVGQGAAYEQYF
CDR3nt: TGTGCCAGCAGCTTAGTTGGACAGGGGGCTGCCTACGAGCAGTACTTC

v_gene: TRBV6-1
j_gene: TRBJ2-7
abundance: few
d_gene: TRBD2
CDR3aa: CASSERGAGGPDYEQYF
CDR3nt: TGTGCCAGCAGTGAACGCGGGGCGGGAGGGCCCGACTACGAGCAGTACTTC

v_gene: TRBV28
j_gene: TRBJ2-7
abundance: few
d_gene: TRBD1
CDR3aa: CASIGTGAPYEQYF
CDR3nt: TGTGCCAGCATTGGGACAGGGGCCCCCTACGAGCAGTACTTC

v_gene: TRBV18
j_gene: TRBJ2-3
abundance: few
d_gene: -
CDR3aa: CASSPWERGLTDTQYF
CDR3nt: TGTGCCAGCTCACCATGGGAGAGGGGACTCACAGATACGCAGTATTTT

v_gene: TRBV5-1
j_gene: TRBJ2-3
abundance: many
d_gene: TRBD2
CDR3aa: CASSGYSGGALDTQYF
CDR3nt: TGCGCCAGCAGCGGGTATAGCGGGGGGGCCTTGGATACGCAGTATTTT

v_gene: TRBV6-6
j_gene: TRBJ2-2
abundance: many
d_gene: TRBD2
CDR3aa: CASSISGGANTGELFF
CDR3nt: TGTGCCAGCAGTATTAGCGGGGGGGCCAACACCGGGGAGCTGTTTTTT

v_gene: TRBV28
j_gene: TRBJ1-3
abundance: -
d_gene: TRBD1
CDR3aa: CASSLLGQVELSGNTIYF
CDR3nt: TGTGCCAGCAGTTTATTGGGACAGGTCGAACTCTCTGGAAACACCATATATTTT

v_gene: TRBV3-1
j_gene: TRBJ2-2
abundance: -
d_gene: -
CDR3aa: CASSQELFLGVTGELFF
CDR3nt: TGTGCCAGCAGCCAAGAGCTTTTTCTTGGGGTCACCGGGGAGCTGTTTTTT